Included here is one T cell receptor (beta chain) sequence, with context. Its target is unknown. The entry originates in a study of cytomegalovirus exposure and HLA in healthy donors. Regarding the study as a whole: Earlier analysis yielded a pattern in which most TCR beta V segments were productive about 90% or about 30% of the time. Association with HLA alleles at 0.05 false discovery rate was found for 16,951 TCR beta sequences in a later analysis. Researchers reported in a later analysis that common viral pathogens appeared linked to several top clusters.

PCR employed 60 Vbeta and 13 Jbeta primers. Assay: immunoSEQ multiplex PCR; the TCRdb copy retains only in-frame clones and omits some. The sample spans approximately 120,000 clones; the ten largest clones claim under 2.5%. The specimen was PBMCs. The TCR was taken from a man aged 35 to 55 in good health and CMV-seronegative.

CDR3 protein: CASSVALTGGTGYTF. For the CDR3, the DNA is TGTGCCAGCAGCGTAGCTCTTACAGGGGGCACTGGCTACACCTTC. The chain links TRBV9 to TRBJ1-2, with 9 bases that match TRBD1. Germline CDR1 and CDR2: SGDLS and YYNGEE. There are 15 residues in the CDR3. After removal of 0 bases from V and 7 bases from J, the junction contained 7 bases not matched to a gene. The complete variable domain, with remaining parts taken from reference TRBV9 and TRBJ1-2, reads DSGVTQTPKHLITATGQRVTLRCSPRSGDLSVYWYQQSLDQGLQFLIQYYNGEERAKGNILERFSAQQFPDLHSELNLSSLELGDSALYFCASSVALTGGTGYTFGSGTRLTVV.